The 28 T cell receptor beta chains reported below all come from one sample, sequenced in a study of CD8 T cells in ankylosing spondylitis. MiXCR was run by TCRdb on the 5' RACE reads, yielding one entry per CDR3 protein. The sample has more than 150,000 distinct CDR3 sequences, 11% seen once. Sequencing was carried out using blood, either unsorted or a sorted T cell fraction (not recorded which). The receptors derive from a male donor with ankylosing spondylitis or in good health (not recorded which).

The chain joins TRBV6-2 or TRBV6-3 to TRBJ2-1; the D is unclear. V lost 5 bases, J lost 3 bases, and 5 bases lay in between. Germline loops: CDR1 MNHEY, CDR2 SVGEGT. The CDR3 has 12 amino acids. The CDR3 DNA reads as TGTGCCAGCAGTAATATCTACAATGAGCAGTTCTTC. Protein product: CASSNIYNEQFF.

V and J are TRBV29-1 and TRBJ1-1; tentative D call: TRBD1 (6 bases). Trimming removed 8 bases at V and 1 base at J, with 8 bases between. The CDR3 is 11 residues long. Germline V gene sequence: CDR1 SQVTM, CDR2 ANQGSEA. The CDR3 reads CSLGGNTEAFF. For the CDR3, the DNA is TGCAGCTTAGGGGGGAACACTGAAGCTTTCTTT. The whole variable domain, filled in from reference TRBV29-1 and TRBJ1-1, reads SAVISQKPSRDICQRGTSLTIQCQVDSQVTMMFWYRQQPGQSLTLIATANQGSEATYESGFVIDKFPISRPNLTFSTLTVSNMSPEDSSIYLCSLGGNTEAFFGQGTRLTVV.

Ten or more counts support this clonotype. This chain joins TRBV7-8 and TRBJ2-7; D remains unclear. Trimming left V 5 bases short and J 3 bases short, with 17 bases between. This CDR3 region has 15 residues. Germline lookup yields CDR1 SGHVS and CDR2 FQNEAQ. CDR3: CASSTEVKGFYEQYF. CDR3 nucleotide sequence: TGTGCCAGCAGCACTGAGGTAAAGGGTTTCTACGAGCAGTACTTC.

A few counts support this clonotype. The chain joins TRBV12-3 or TRBV12-4 to TRBJ1-5; 7 bases line up with TRBD1. The CDR3 consists of 17 residues. J was trimmed by 9 bases and V by 5 bases; bases with no gene match: 19. CDR3 sequence (DNA): TGTGCCAGCAGTCCCCAGCTGGACAGGTCCGGTTTTCTGCCCCAGCATTTT. Its translation: CASSPQLDRSGFLPQHF.

The V call is TRBV6-2 or TRBV6-3, the J call TRBJ1-5; 7 bases map to TRBD1. The CDR3 extends over 15 amino acids. Germline V CDR1 and CDR2: MNHEY, SVGEGT. The junction had 15 bases not matched to a gene; V was cut back by 7 bases and J by 9 bases. CDR3 sequence (DNA): TGTGCCAGCACCGACCAAGGGGGCGGTCATCGGCCCCAGCATTTT. It is translated as CASTDQGGGHRPQHF.

This clonotype showed up just a few times. The V gene is TRBV6-1, the J gene TRBJ2-3; 10 nucleotides align to TRBD2. The germline CDR1 and CDR2 sequences are MNHNS and SASEGT. This CDR3 has 15 residues. Losses at the gene ends were 5 bases for V and 4 bases for J; bases not matched to a gene: 6. The CDR3 sequence: CASSHLAGVADTQYF. The DNA of the CDR3 is TGTGCCAGCAGTCATCTAGCGGGAGTAGCAGATACGCAGTATTTT.

At least ten counts were recorded for this clonotype. The chain links TRBV4-3 to TRBJ2-3, with D unresolved. Germline loops: CDR1 LGHNA, CDR2 YSLEER. V lost 0 bases and J 0 bases, leaving 7 bases between the germline ends. The CDR3 totals 15 residues. CDR3: CASSQESQSTDTQYF. DNA for the CDR3: TGCGCCAGCAGCCAAGAGAGCCAAAGCACAGATACGCAGTATTTT.

Many counts were recorded for this clonotype. The CDR3 spells CASSLGIAGAIQETQYF. CDR3 bases: TGCGCCAGCAGCTTGGGGATAGCGGGAGCGATACAAGAGACCCAGTACTTC. The V call is TRBV5-1, the J call TRBJ2-5; 9 bases match TRBD2. Germline CDR1 SGHRS, CDR2 YFSETQ. The CDR3 has 17 residues. V was pared by 0 bases and J by 2 bases, with 8 bases of the junction left unmatched.

This clonotype was seen repeatedly, ten times or more. The chain has TRBV2 and TRBJ2-2, with D possibly being TRBD1 or TRBD2 (5 bases each). CDR1 is SNHLY and CDR2 is FYNNEI in the germline V gene. The CDR3 extends over 13 amino acids. The ends were cut back, 7 bases at V and 13 bases at J, with 19 bases in the middle. The CDR3 DNA is TGTGCCAGCACTACCCGGGGCACGGGTGTGCTGTTTTTT. Its protein is CASTTRGTGVLFF.

This clonotype has more than one count but fewer than ten. The chain uses TRBV20-1 and TRBJ2-1; 12 bases are a match to TRBD2. Germline trimming cut 0 bases from V and 7 bases from J; bases unmatched to any gene: 7. CDR3 length: 16 residues. Germline V gene data show CDR1 as DFQATT and CDR2 as SNEGSKA (reference sequence). In nucleotides, the CDR3 is TGCAGTGCTAGAGATACTAGCGGGGGGCTTGGGAATGAGCAGTTCTTC. Translation gives CSARDTSGGLGNEQFF.

This clonotype has only a few counts. V and J are TRBV12-5 and TRBJ1-1, with D hard to call. The CDR3 loop spans 16 amino acids. The V gene lost 4 bases and the J gene lost 4 bases, with 19 bases spanning the gap. Germline values: CDR1 LGHNT, CDR2 FRNRAP. CDR3 amino acids: CASGSSGGGLGTEAFF. The CDR3 nucleotides read TGTGCTAGTGGTTCGTCGGGAGGAGGTCTAGGCACTGAAGCTTTCTTT. The variable domain in full, with the rest retrieved from reference TRBV12-5 and TRBJ1-1, is DARVTQTPRHKVTEMGQEVTMRCQPILGHNTVFWYRQTMMQGLELLAYFRNRAPLDDSGMPKDRFSAEMPDATLATLKIQPSEPRDSAVYFCASGSSGGGLGTEAFFGQGTRLTVV.

This clonotype was recorded a few times. V is TRBV9 and J is TRBJ2-1, with D tentatively TRBD1 (6 bases). V dropped 2 bases and J dropped 9 bases, with 18 bases sitting between them. Germline CDR1 is SGDLS and CDR2 is YYNGEE. The CDR3 loop spans 15 amino acids. The CDR3 coding sequence is TGTGCCAGCAGCGTTTCCCAGGGGTTTGGTAGTGAGCAGTTCTTC. This sequence encodes CASSVSQGFGSEQFF.

The CDR3 here is CASSFGQGRETQYF. The DNA for the CDR3 is TGTGCCAGCAGCTTCGGACAGGGCCGAGAGACCCAGTACTTC. This sequence joins TRBV7-2 and TRBJ2-5; 8 bases are a match to TRBD1. This CDR3 is built from 14 residues. Germline assignment: CDR1 SGHTA and CDR2 FQGNSA. V lost 3 bases and J lost 4; bases outside the gene matches: 4.

The chain joins TRBV6-5 to TRBJ1-4, with TRBD1 identical over 10 bases. Germline CDR1 and CDR2: MNHEY and SVGAGI. The CDR3 runs 16 residues. Trimming cost V 0 bases and J 7 bases; bases outside gene matches: 5. The CDR3 loop reads CASSYSRTGGGEKLFF. As DNA, the CDR3 is TGTGCCAGCAGTTACTCGCGGACAGGGGGAGGTGAAAAACTGTTTTTT.

This clonotype came up many times. The gene calls are TRBV20-1 and TRBJ1-6; the D is unclear. CDR3 length: 12 residues. Germline V CDR1 and CDR2: DFQATT, SNEGSKA (reference sequence). Trimming stripped 5 bases from V and 9 bases from J, with 11 bases between. CDR3 bases: TGCAGTGCTGGGCGACCGCTTTCACCCCTCCACTTT. Translating it yields CSAGRPLSPLHF.

CDR3 region: CASSPGQGYTEAFF. The DNA of the CDR3 is TGTGCCAGCAGTCCGGGACAGGGATACACTGAAGCTTTCTTT. The J gene is TRBJ1-1, the V gene TRBV25-1, with 9 positions matching TRBD1. CDR3 length: 14 amino acids. CDR1 MGHDK and CDR2 SYGVNS come from the germline V gene. Trimming at V came to 5 bases and at J to 3 bases, leaving 4 bases not matched to a gene.

This clonotype has at least ten counts. The chain combines TRBV18 with TRBJ1-1; 8 bases match TRBD1. The CDR3 consists of 15 residues. V lost 6 bases, J lost 4 bases, and 10 bases stayed unmatched. Looked up from germline, CDR1 is KGHSH and CDR2 is LQKENI. The CDR3 region is CASSYRGQGSTEAFF. CDR3 DNA: TGTGCCAGCTCGTATAGAGGACAGGGCAGCACTGAAGCTTTCTTT.

The chain uses TRBV14 and TRBJ2-5; no reliable D call. Trimming left V 1 base short and J 8 bases short, with 8 bases between. This CDR3 has 12 amino acids. CDR1 is SGHDN, CDR2 FVKESK, per germline. In nucleotides, the CDR3 is TGTGCCAGCAGCCAAGTTTTGGGCACCCAGTACTTC. Its protein product is CASSQVLGTQYF.

This clonotype was seen ten or more times. The gene calls are TRBV6-2 or TRBV6-3 and TRBJ1-5; a weak D match, TRBD1 (5 bases). Germline lookup yields CDR1 MNHEY and CDR2 SVGEGT. Trimming took 2 bases from V and 2 from J, leaving 10 bases between them. This CDR3 region has 15 residues. Here the CDR3 DNA reads TGTGCCAGCAGTTACGGGGGGGTAGGCAATCAGCCCCAGCATTTT. Translation gives CASSYGGVGNQPQHF.

The chain combines TRBV6-2 or TRBV6-3 with TRBJ1-5, with D possibly matching TRBD1 (6 bases). V lost 2 bases and J lost 1, with 12 bases in between. Germline values: CDR1 MNHEY, CDR2 SVGEGT. This CDR3 has 16 residues. The CDR3 loop is CASSYGLQGSNQPQHF. The DNA of the CDR3 is TGTGCCAGCAGTTACGGGCTGCAGGGGAGCAATCAGCCCCAGCATTTT.

This clonotype was seen more than once but under ten times. J is TRBJ1-3 and V is TRBV11-2; 7 bases fit TRBD1. In germline, CDR1 is SGHAT, CDR2 FQNNGV. The CDR3 has 18 residues. Germline trimming cut 4 bases from V and 0 bases from J; bases unmatched to any gene: 12. CDR3 DNA: TGTGCCAGCAGCTACACCCGACAGGGACCGAGCTCTGGAAACACCATATATTTT. It encodes CASSYTRQGPSSGNTIYF.

This clonotype appeared many times. This CDR3 is CATQEPGGNQPQHF. CDR3 sequence (DNA): TGTGCCACACAGGAGCCGGGGGGCAATCAGCCCCAGCATTTT. The V call is TRBV6-2 or TRBV6-3, the J call TRBJ1-5, with a possible D match to TRBD1 (5 bases). This CDR3 has 14 residues. Germline CDR1 MNHEY, CDR2 SVGEGT. V shed 10 bases and J shed 2 bases, with 15 bases lying between them.

The rearrangement joins TRBV7-2 to TRBJ2-1, with D perhaps TRBD2 (5 bases). Germline V gene sequence: CDR1 SGHTA, CDR2 FQGNSA. The length of the CDR3 is 15 residues. V lost 1 base and J lost 7, with 14 bases in between. The chain's CDR3 is CASSLGPHPGNEQFF. The DNA of the CDR3 is TGTGCCAGCAGCTTAGGCCCACACCCGGGGAATGAGCAGTTCTTC.

This clonotype was found many times. The V and J genes are TRBV3-1 and TRBJ1-2; D not certain. Germline CDR1 LGHDT, CDR2 YNNKEL (reference sequence). This CDR3 has 16 amino acids. Trimming shortened V by 1 base and J by 1 base, and 13 bases separated the two germline ends. The CDR3 loop is CASSQARFGDNYGYTF. The CDR3 bases are TGTGCCAGCAGCCAAGCTAGGTTTGGGGATAACTATGGCTACACCTTC.

This clonotype was detected ten times or more. The chain uses TRBV12-3 or TRBV12-4 and TRBJ1-2; D unclear. V shed 6 bases and J shed 8 bases, with 16 bases lying between them. The CDR3 is made up of 13 amino acids. CDR3 amino acids: CASSPSDGEGYTF. CDR3 DNA sequence: TGTGCCAGCAGCCCCTCGGACGGGGAGGGCTACACCTTC.

This clonotype turned up a few times. The chain has TRBV20-1 and TRBJ2-7, with D tentatively TRBD1 (5 bases). V lost 4 bases and J 3 bases, leaving 16 bases between the germline ends. The CDR3 is 14 amino acids. Germline V gene lookup returns CDR1 DFQATT and CDR2 SNEGSKA (reference sequence). DNA for the CDR3: TGCAGTGCTATAGGAGACAGAAGTATCTACGAGCAGTACTTC. Translation gives CSAIGDRSIYEQYF.

This clonotype was seen at least ten times. The rearrangement uses TRBV24-1 and TRBJ2-3, with unresolved D. This CDR3 is 14 amino acids long. V shed 5 bases and J shed 3 bases, with 11 bases lying between them. Germline V gene data show CDR1 as KGHDR and CDR2 as SFDVKD. CDR3 amino acids: CATSGAVETDTQYF. Written as DNA, the CDR3 is TGTGCCACCAGTGGGGCAGTTGAAACAGATACGCAGTATTTT.

This clonotype has just a few counts. The chain uses TRBV5-5 and TRBJ2-1; D may be TRBD1 (6 bases). Deletions cut 3 bases from V and 0 bases from J, with 13 bases between. The CDR3 sequence is 16 residues long. Germline assignment: CDR1 SGHKS and CDR2 YYEKEE (reference sequence). For the CDR3, the DNA is TGTGCCAGCAGCTACCCGACAGGAAGCTCCTACAATGAGCAGTTCTTC. This translates into CASSYPTGSSYNEQFF.